The 25 T cell receptor beta chains below all came from one sample that was sequenced in a study of shared clonotypes between healthy human individuals. CD45RO-negative cells were positively selected for CCR7, leaving out terminally differentiated effector memory CD45RA+ cells. Profiling relied on immunoSEQ multiplex PCR, and the TCRdb table lists in-frame clones only, not all of them. The table includes 750,000 to 1,000,000 clones, around 92% detected once. The sample comprised naive CD8+ T cells sorted from blood. Receptors were obtained from a young man in good health.

CDR3: CASSPFGGQGNRPGYEQYF. CDR3 coding DNA: TGTGCCAGTAGTCCCTTTGGAGGACAGGGCAACCGTCCAGGCTACGAGCAGTACTTC. The rearrangement joins TRBV19 to TRBJ2-7; 8 bases fit TRBD1. The CDR3 totals 19 residues. V lost 5 bases to trimming and J lost 3 bases; unmatched junction nucleotides: 21. Germline-derived CDR1 and CDR2 are LNHDA and SQIVND (reference sequence).

The rearrangement uses TRBV7-9 and TRBJ2-2; no clear D gene. The CDR3 has 15 amino acids. Germline values: CDR1 SEHNR, CDR2 FQNEAQ (reference sequence). Deletions cut 1 base from V and 0 bases from J, with 6 bases between. The CDR3 sequence is CASSLGGSNTGELFF. Written as DNA, the CDR3 is TGTGCCAGCAGCTTAGGCGGATCGAACACCGGGGAGCTGTTTTTT.

V is TRBV5-4 and J is TRBJ2-2; TRBD1 might be the D (6 bases). Trimming stripped 4 bases from V and 2 bases from J, with 18 bases between. The CDR3 loop spans 17 amino acids. Per the germline V gene, CDR1 is SGHNT and CDR2 is YYREEE (reference sequence). CDR3 nucleotides: TGTGCCAGCAGCCGCCCCTCCGGACAGTATAACACCGGGGAGCTGTTTTTT. As protein: CASSRPSGQYNTGELFF.

The chain has TRBV27 and TRBJ2-3; TRBD2 matches 7 bases. The CDR3 runs 16 residues. The germline CDR1 and CDR2 sequences are MNHEY and SMNVEV (reference sequence). The ends lost 5 bases at V and 0 bases at J; junction bases unmatched: 8. The DNA for the CDR3 is TGTGCCAGCAGTAAGTTACTTAGCGGGAGCACAGATACGCAGTATTTT. Its protein product is CASSKLLSGSTDTQYF.

This chain uses TRBV6-4 with TRBJ1-1; TRBD1 aligns across 8 bases. From germline, CDR1 is MRHNA and CDR2 SNTAGT. J lost 4 bases, V lost 3 bases, and 4 bases had no gene match. The CDR3 sequence is 14 residues long. CDR3 in amino acids: CASSERTGITEAFF. The CDR3 DNA sequence: TGTGCCAGCAGTGAAAGGACAGGGATCACTGAAGCTTTCTTT.

Comments on this clone: Distinct nucleotide sequences in the sample also encode this CDR3. V and J are TRBV30 and TRBJ2-7, with D unresolved. Germline CDR1 GTSNPN, CDR2 SVGIG (reference sequence). The CDR3 totals 13 residues. Trimming shortened V by 3 bases and J by 0 bases, and 9 bases separated the two germline ends. In DNA, the CDR3 is TGTGCCTGGAGCGTAGGACCCTCCTACGAGCAGTACTTC. Encoded protein: CAWSVGPSYEQYF.

The V gene is TRBV19, the J gene TRBJ1-2; tentative D call: TRBD1 (6 bases). CDR1 LNHDA and CDR2 SQIVND come from the germline V gene (reference sequence). V lost 5 bases and J 0 bases, leaving 13 bases between the germline ends. The CDR3 is 15 residues long. The DNA of the CDR3 is TGTGCCAGTAGTGGCGACAGGAGATCTAACTATGGCTACACCTTC. Translated, it gives CASSGDRRSNYGYTF.

The chain is built from TRBV15 and TRBJ2-7, with D possibly matching TRBD1 (6 bases). Between the trimmed V and J ends, which lost 5 bases and 0 bases, there was a span of 14 bases. CDR3 length equals 15 residues. Germline CDR1 and CDR2: LNHNV and YYDKDF (reference sequence). The CDR3 nucleotides are TGTGCCACCAGCGGCTCCAGGGGTTTCTCCTACGAGCAGTACTTC. This codes for CATSGSRGFSYEQYF.

This clone appeared a single time. The V gene is TRBV5-5, the J gene TRBJ2-7; the match to TRBD2 covers 11 bases. CDR3 length: 15 amino acids. Germline V gene sequence: CDR1 SGHKS, CDR2 YYEKEE (reference sequence). The J segment lost 5 bases and the V segment lost 5 bases, leaving 9 bases of the junction unmatched. CDR3 amino acids: CASRAGTSGVDEQYF. As DNA, the CDR3 is TGTGCCAGCAGGGCCGGGACTAGCGGCGTGGACGAGCAGTACTTC.

The chain links TRBV10-3 to TRBJ2-7; 11 bases align to TRBD2. The junction had 1 base not matched to a gene; V was cut back by 6 bases and J by 0 bases. The length of the CDR3 is 14 residues. Germline loops: CDR1 ENHRY, CDR2 SYGVKD. The CDR3 here is CAIRTSGSSYEQYF. CDR3 coding DNA: TGTGCCATCAGAACTAGCGGGAGCTCCTACGAGCAGTACTTC.

The chain employs TRBV2 and TRBJ2-2; D perhaps matches TRBD1 (6 bases). The CDR3 is 12 amino acids. The germline CDR1 and CDR2 sequences are SNHLY and FYNNEI. Trimming cost V 7 bases and J 9 bases, with 12 bases left between them. This chain's CDR3 is CASITGYRELFF. CDR3 DNA: TGTGCCAGCATTACAGGGTATAGGGAGCTGTTTTTT.

This chain's CDR3 is CASSPKREDWTYEQYF. As DNA, the CDR3 is TGTGCCAGCAGCCCCAAGCGGGAGGACTGGACCTACGAGCAGTACTTC. V usage is TRBV5-5 and J usage is TRBJ2-7, with TRBD2 matching over 9 bases. Germline loops: CDR1 SGHKS, CDR2 YYEKEE (reference sequence). The junction had 10 bases not matched to a gene; V was cut back by 4 bases and J by 2 bases. CDR3 length: 16 amino acids. The whole variable domain, remainder taken from reference TRBV5-5 and TRBJ2-7, is DAGVTQSPTHLIKTRGQQVTLRCSPISGHKSVSWYQQVLGQGPQFIFQYYEKEERGRGNFPDRFSARQFPNYSSELNVNALLLGDSALYLCASSPKREDWTYEQYFGPGTRLTVT.

The rearrangement uses TRBV7-9 and TRBJ1-4; D not certain. The germline CDR1 and CDR2 sequences are SEHNR and FQNEAQ (reference sequence). V was cut by 5 bases and J by 6 bases, with 10 bases left in between. CDR3 length: 13 residues. CDR3 sequence: CASSRVLDEKLFF. Here the CDR3 DNA reads TGTGCCAGCAGCAGGGTGTTGGATGAAAAACTGTTTTTT.

V gene TRBV27 combines with J gene TRBJ2-5; 11 nucleotides align to TRBD2. The J segment lost 1 base and the V segment lost 2 bases, leaving 9 bases of the junction unmatched. The length of the CDR3 is 18 residues. CDR1 is MNHEY, CDR2 SMNVEV, per germline (reference sequence). CDR3 sequence (DNA): TGTGCCAGCAGTTTAGGGACTAGCGGCCGACCGGTCCAAGAGACCCAGTACTTC. This gives the protein CASSLGTSGRPVQETQYF.

On this clone itself: The sample contains more than one DNA sequence encoding this CDR3. The J gene is TRBJ2-1, the V gene TRBV27; 14 bases fit TRBD2. Per the germline V gene, CDR1 is MNHEY and CDR2 is SMNVEV (reference sequence). V lost 3 bases, J lost 9 bases, and 4 bases stayed unmatched. The CDR3 consists of 15 residues. This CDR3 reads CASSFGTSGSSEQFF. The CDR3 nucleotides read TGTGCCAGCAGTTTCGGGACTAGCGGGAGTAGTGAGCAGTTCTTC.

V usage is TRBV30 and J usage is TRBJ2-1, with 8 positions matching TRBD2. Germline values: CDR1 GTSNPN, CDR2 SVGIG (reference sequence). This CDR3 is 15 amino acids long. V was clipped by 3 bases and J by 3 bases; unmatched bases: 7. As DNA, the CDR3 is TGTGCCTGGAGCACTAGCGGAGGACTCTACAATGAGCAGTTCTTC. As protein: CAWSTSGGLYNEQFF.

V and J are TRBV6-6 and TRBJ2-7, with 8 bases lining up with TRBD1. CDR3 length: 15 residues. The junction had 9 bases not matched to a gene; V was cut back by 3 bases and J by 5 bases. Germline assignment: CDR1 MNHNY and CDR2 SVGAGI (reference sequence). The CDR3: CASSYFGTGHDEQYF. The CDR3 DNA reads as TGTGCCAGCAGTTATTTTGGGACAGGCCACGACGAGCAGTACTTC.

This rearrangement joins TRBV27 to TRBJ2-3; D is possibly TRBD2 (5 bases). The CDR3 length is 13 residues. Germline CDR1 reads MNHEY; CDR2 reads SMNVEV (reference sequence). Trimming took 6 bases from V and 3 from J, leaving 10 bases between them. The CDR3 loop is CASRDSSTDTQYF. In DNA form, the CDR3 reads TGTGCCAGCAGGGACTCCTCTACAGATACGCAGTATTTT.

The V gene is TRBV16, the J gene TRBJ1-2; TRBD1 might be the D (6 bases). V lost 2 bases, J lost 2 bases, and 12 bases lay in between. CDR1 KGHSY and CDR2 FQNENV come from the germline V gene. The length of the CDR3 is 15 residues. The CDR3 DNA follows: TGTGCCAGCAGCCAAAACAGGGCCGGGAACTATGGCTACACCTTC. Its protein is CASSQNRAGNYGYTF.

The chain has TRBV5-1 and TRBJ2-1; 9 bases map to TRBD2. This CDR3 has 15 amino acids. V shed 5 bases and J 1 base; nucleotides not matched to a gene: 4. Germline assignment: CDR1 SGHRS and CDR2 YFSETQ. The DNA of the CDR3 is TGCGCCAGCAGTCCTAGCGGGACATCCTACAATGAGCAGTTCTTC. Protein product: CASSPSGTSYNEQFF. The complete variable domain, with remaining parts taken from reference TRBV5-1 and TRBJ2-1, reads KAGVTQTPRYLIKTRGQQVTLSCSPISGHRSVSWYQQTPGQGLQFLFEYFSETQRNKGNFPGRFSGRQFSNSRSEMNVSTLELGDSALYLCASSPSGTSYNEQFFGPGTRLTVL.

The chain employs TRBV27 and TRBJ2-3, with a tentative D call TRBD2 (5 bases). The germline V gene has CDR1 MNHEY and CDR2 SMNVEV (reference sequence). V was cut by 6 bases and J by 1 base, with 14 bases left in between. The CDR3 is 15 amino acids. In DNA form, the CDR3 reads TGTGCCAGCAGGGCGAGGGTAGTTGGCACAGATACGCAGTATTTT. This gives the protein CASRARVVGTDTQYF.

This chain links TRBV18 with TRBJ2-1; 12 nucleotides agree with TRBD2. CDR1 and CDR2 (germline): KGHSH, LQKENI. V gave up 3 bases and J gave up 0 bases; unmatched junction bases: 3. The CDR3 is 17 residues long. This CDR3 reads CASSPETSGSSYNEQFF. CDR3 in DNA: TGTGCCAGCTCACCCGAGACTAGCGGGAGCTCCTACAATGAGCAGTTCTTC.

The chain couples TRBV6-1 to TRBJ1-1; TRBD1 aligns across 11 bases. Looked up from germline, CDR1 is MNHNS and CDR2 is SASEGT. The CDR3 loop spans 14 amino acids. Trimming took 6 bases from V and 7 from J; bases not matched to a gene: 7. The CDR3 region has the DNA TGTGCCAGCAGCAGGGACAGGGGGATCGGTGAAGCTTTCTTT. It codes for CASSRDRGIGEAFF.

J is TRBJ2-7 and V is TRBV10-3; either TRBD1 or TRBD2 may supply D (5 bases each). Germline CDR1 is ENHRY and CDR2 is SYGVKD. Trimming removed 11 bases from V and 3 bases from J, with 14 bases in between. The CDR3 runs to 12 residues. This chain's CDR3 is CAVGTDNYEQYF. CDR3 nucleotides: TGTGCCGTGGGGACGGACAACTACGAGCAGTACTTC.

The gene calls are TRBV27 and TRBJ1-2; 7 bases line up with TRBD1. The CDR3 loop spans 17 amino acids. With 0 bases clipped from V and 5 bases from J, the junction kept 12 bases outside the gene matches. Germline V gene sequence: CDR1 MNHEY, CDR2 SMNVEV (reference sequence). CDR3 amino acids: CASSLSPRQGSWYGYTF. CDR3 coding DNA: TGTGCCAGCAGTTTATCCCCCCGACAGGGTAGTTGGTATGGCTACACCTTC.